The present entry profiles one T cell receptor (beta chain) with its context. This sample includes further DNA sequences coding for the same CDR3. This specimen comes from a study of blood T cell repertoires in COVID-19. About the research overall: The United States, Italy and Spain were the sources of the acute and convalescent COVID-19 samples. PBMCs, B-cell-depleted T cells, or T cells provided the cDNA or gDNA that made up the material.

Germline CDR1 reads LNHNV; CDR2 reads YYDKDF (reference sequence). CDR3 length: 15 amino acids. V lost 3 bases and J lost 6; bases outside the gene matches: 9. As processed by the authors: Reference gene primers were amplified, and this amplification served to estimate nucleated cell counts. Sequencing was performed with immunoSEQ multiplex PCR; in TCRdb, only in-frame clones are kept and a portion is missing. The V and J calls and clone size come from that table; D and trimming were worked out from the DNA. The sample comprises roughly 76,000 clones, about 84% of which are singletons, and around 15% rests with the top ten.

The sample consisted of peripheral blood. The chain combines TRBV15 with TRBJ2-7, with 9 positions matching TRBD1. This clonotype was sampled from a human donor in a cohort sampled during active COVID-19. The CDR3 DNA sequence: TGTGCCACCAGCAGCGGACAGGGGATCACACTCGAGCAGTACTTC. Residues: CATSSGQGITLEQYF.